The T cell receptor beta chain described here comes from a study of T cell responses to AZD1222 COVID-19 vaccine. Germline-derived CDR1 and CDR2 are SNHLY and FYNNEI. CDR3 length: 15 amino acids. The germline V and J ends were trimmed by 1 base and 7 bases, with 11 bases remaining between them. Repertoires were generated with immunoSEQ multiplex PCR, while TCRdb's copy carries only in-frame clones and drops some. Here the sample spans some 150,000 clones, roughly 93% being singletons. This clonotype was sampled from an adult who received the AZD1222 COVID-19 vaccine. This chain uses TRBV2 with TRBJ1-6; no firm D call. Sequencing was performed on peripheral blood, taken 28 days after the second AZD1222 dose. The CDR3 DNA follows: TGTGCCAGCAGTGAAGTGGCAGCGACCAATTCACCCCTCCACTTT. Its translation is CASSEVAATNSPLHF.